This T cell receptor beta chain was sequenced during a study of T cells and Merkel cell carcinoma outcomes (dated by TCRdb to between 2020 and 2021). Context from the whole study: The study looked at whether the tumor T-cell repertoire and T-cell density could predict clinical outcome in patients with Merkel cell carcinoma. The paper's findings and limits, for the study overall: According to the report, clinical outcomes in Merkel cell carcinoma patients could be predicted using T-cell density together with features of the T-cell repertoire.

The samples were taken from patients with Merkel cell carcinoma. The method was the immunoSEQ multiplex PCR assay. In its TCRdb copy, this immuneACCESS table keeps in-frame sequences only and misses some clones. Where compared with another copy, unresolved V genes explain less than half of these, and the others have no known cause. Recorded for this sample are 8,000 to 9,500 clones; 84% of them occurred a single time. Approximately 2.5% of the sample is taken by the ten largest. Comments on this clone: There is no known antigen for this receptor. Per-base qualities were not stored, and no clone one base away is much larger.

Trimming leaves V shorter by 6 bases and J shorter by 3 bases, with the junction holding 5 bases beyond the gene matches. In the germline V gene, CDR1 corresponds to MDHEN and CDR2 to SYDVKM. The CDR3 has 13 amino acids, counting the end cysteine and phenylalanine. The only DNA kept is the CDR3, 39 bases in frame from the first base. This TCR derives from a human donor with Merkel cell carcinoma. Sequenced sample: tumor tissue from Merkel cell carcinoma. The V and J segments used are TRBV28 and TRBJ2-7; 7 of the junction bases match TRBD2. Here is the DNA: TGTGCCAGCAGGGTGGGGGGGGACTACGAGCAGTACTTC. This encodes CASRVGGDYEQYF.